What follows are 20 T cell receptor beta chains derived from one specimen sequenced in a study of blood T cell repertoires in COVID-19. The data were produced by immunoSEQ multiplex PCR, yet TCRdb's version contains in-frame clones alone and is incomplete. The table lists tens of thousands of clones, over 75% of them singletons, with about 7.3% in the top ten. Material: peripheral blood. Receptors originate from a man aged 70 or older with active COVID-19.

In its sample, this clone was seen a few times. The chain uses TRBV3-1 (or the pseudogene TRBV3-2) and TRBJ2-7, with D possibly being TRBD2 (5 bases). CDR1 and CDR2 (germline): LGHDT, YNNKEL (reference sequence). The CDR3 loop spans 15 amino acids. V shed 1 base and J shed 2 bases, with 12 bases lying between them. The CDR3 bases are TGTGCCAGCAGCCAAGCCCCGGGATTACCCTACGAGCAGTACTTC. This encodes CASSQAPGLPYEQYF.

The J gene is TRBJ1-2, the V gene TRBV19; the D gene is possibly TRBD1 (5 bases). The CDR3 consists of 13 residues. Per the germline V gene, CDR1 is LNHDA and CDR2 is SQIVND (reference sequence). The V end lost 7 bases, the J end lost 8 bases, and 17 bases lay between the germline ends. The CDR3: CASTSKRGDGYTF. The CDR3 nucleotides read TGTGCCAGTACAAGCAAACGCGGGGACGGCTACACCTTC.

The gene calls are TRBV5-1 and TRBJ1-6; D is undetermined. Germline V lookup: CDR1 SGHRS, CDR2 YFSETQ. Trimming left V 4 bases short and J 0 bases short, with 11 bases between. The CDR3 extends over 16 amino acids. CDR3 nucleotides: TGCGCCAGCAGCCCCCTCGGGAGCTCCTATAATTCACCCCTCCACTTT. This sequence encodes CASSPLGSSYNSPLHF.

The V and J genes are TRBV19 and TRBJ1-1; 8 nucleotides match TRBD1. V was clipped by 7 bases and J by 0 bases; unmatched bases: 4. Per the germline V gene, CDR1 is LNHDA and CDR2 is SQIVND (reference sequence). This CDR3 region has 14 residues. CDR3 loop: CASIGQGMNTEAFF. The CDR3, as DNA: TGTGCCAGTATCGGACAGGGAATGAACACTGAAGCTTTCTTT.

The rearrangement joins TRBV12-3 or TRBV12-4 to TRBJ1-5; D unclear. This CDR3 contains 12 residues. Between the trimmed V and J ends, which lost 6 bases and 6 bases, there was a span of 9 bases. CDR3 in amino acids: CASSRESQPQHF. The CDR3 bases are TGTGCCAGCAGCCGGGAGAGTCAGCCCCAGCATTTT.

The chain employs TRBV9 and TRBJ1-2, with TRBD1 as a possible D gene (5 bases). The CDR3 loop spans 14 amino acids. In germline, CDR1 is SGDLS, CDR2 YYNGEE. V lost 4 bases and J lost 3, with 13 bases in between. The CDR3 loop reads CASSPEDTDYGYTF. Written as DNA, the CDR3 is TGTGCCAGCAGCCCCGAGGACACCGACTATGGCTACACCTTC.

The gene calls are TRBV6-5 and TRBJ2-7, with a weak D call TRBD1 (5 bases). The germline V gene encodes CDR1 MNHEY and CDR2 SVGAGI. The CDR3 extends over 13 amino acids. The V end lost 5 bases, the J end lost 3 bases, and 11 bases lay between the germline ends. The CDR3 DNA sequence: TGTGCCAGCAGTCCCGGACACAGCTACGAGCAGTACTTC. It is translated as CASSPGHSYEQYF.

The V call is TRBV27, the J call TRBJ2-4; D is unresolved. The V gene's germline CDR1 is MNHEY and CDR2 SMNVEV (reference sequence). The V and J ends lost 8 bases and 2 bases respectively, with 10 bases between them. The CDR3 covers 13 residues. CDR3: CASPGASKNIQYF. For the CDR3, the DNA is TGTGCCAGCCCAGGCGCTTCCAAAAACATTCAGTACTTC.

This chain joins TRBV12-3 or TRBV12-4 and TRBJ1-1, with 8 bases lining up with TRBD1. The CDR3 spans 13 residues. V was pared by 1 base and J by 6 bases, with 1 base of the junction left unmatched. In DNA form, the CDR3 reads TGTGCCAGCAGTTTAGGGACAGGGTCTGAAGCTTTCTTT. Translating gives CASSLGTGSEAFF.

The chain couples TRBV11-2 to TRBJ2-3; 10 bases match TRBD1. The J segment lost 4 bases and the V segment lost 2 bases, leaving 3 bases of the junction unmatched. CDR3 length equals 15 residues. Per the germline V gene, CDR1 is SGHAT and CDR2 is FQNNGV. The DNA for the CDR3 is TGTGCCAGCAGCTTAAGGGACAGGGGAGCAGATACGCAGTATTTT. Protein: CASSLRDRGADTQYF.

This clone was detected once. This chain connects TRBV5-6 to TRBJ1-2, with D possibly TRBD1 on 5 matching bases. CDR3 size: 15 residues. Trimming cost V 1 base and J 7 bases, with 17 bases left between them. Germline V lookup: CDR1 SGHDT, CDR2 YYEEEE. CDR3 sequence: CASSLPGTGASGYTF. The CDR3 nucleotides are TGTGCCAGCAGCTTGCCCGGGACGGGAGCTAGTGGCTACACCTTC.

The chain joins TRBV10-2 to TRBJ2-5; tentative D call: TRBD2 (7 bases). CDR1 and CDR2 (germline): WSHSY, SAAADI. CDR3 size: 13 residues. V was cut by 9 bases and J by 10 bases, with 21 bases left in between. The CDR3 sequence is CASASRGASDQYF. The DNA of the CDR3 is TGCGCCAGTGCTAGTCGGGGGGCCTCTGACCAGTACTTC.

The rearrangement links TRBV30 to TRBJ2-2, with a tentative D call TRBD1 (5 bases). This CDR3 is 16 amino acids long. The ends were cut back, 2 bases at V and 4 bases at J, with 17 bases in the middle. CDR1 is GTSNPN and CDR2 is SVGIG in the germline V gene (reference sequence). In DNA form, the CDR3 reads TGTGCCTGGAGTCGCACCGCTCGACAGAGCACCGGGGAGCTGTTTTTT. Translating gives CAWSRTARQSTGELFF.

The chain carries TRBV3-1 (or the pseudogene TRBV3-2) and TRBJ2-1; tentative D call: TRBD1 (6 bases). This CDR3 contains 15 residues. V lost 0 bases to trimming and J lost 2 bases, with 8 bases between them. The V gene's germline CDR1 is LGHDT and CDR2 YNNKEL (reference sequence). The CDR3 region is CASSQDRGTYNEQFF. The CDR3 DNA is TGTGCCAGCAGCCAAGACAGGGGCACCTACAATGAGCAGTTCTTC.

This rearrangement joins TRBV9 to TRBJ2-5; 8 bases align to TRBD2. With 0 bases clipped from V and 5 bases from J, the junction kept 6 bases outside the gene matches. CDR1 is SGDLS and CDR2 is YYNGEE in the germline V gene. The CDR3 sequence is 15 residues long. Written as DNA, the CDR3 is TGTGCCAGCAGCGTAGCCGGGGGGGCCGTCGAGACCCAGTACTTC. Amino acid sequence: CASSVAGGAVETQYF.

The chain carries TRBV15 and TRBJ1-3; D gene unclear. CDR1 LNHNV and CDR2 YYDKDF come from the germline V gene (reference sequence). CDR3 size: 17 residues. The V end lost 1 base, the J end lost 0 bases, and 13 bases lay between the germline ends. The CDR3 sequence is CATSRGDVGSSGNTIYF. The CDR3 DNA sequence: TGTGCCACCAGCAGAGGTGATGTCGGGAGCTCTGGAAACACCATATATTTT.

The chain couples TRBV7-9 to TRBJ2-7, with 7 bases fitting TRBD1. The trim removed 4 bases at V and 3 bases at J, leaving 15 bases unmatched. CDR3 length: 17 residues. The V gene's germline CDR1 is SEHNR and CDR2 FQNEAQ (reference sequence). The CDR3, as DNA: TGTGCCAGCAGCTCCCCTCCCCGACAGGGCGGCAGCTACGAGCAGTACTTC. The encoded protein is CASSSPPRQGGSYEQYF.

The J gene is TRBJ2-5, the V gene TRBV5-4; D perhaps matches TRBD1 (6 bases). Looked up from germline, CDR1 is SGHNT and CDR2 is YYREEE (reference sequence). The CDR3 contains 12 residues. The germline V and J ends were trimmed by 4 bases and 5 bases, with 9 bases remaining between them. CDR3 coding DNA: TGTGCCAGCAGCCGGGACATTGAGACCCAGTACTTC. This codes for CASSRDIETQYF.

V usage is TRBV5-1 and J usage is TRBJ1-1; 7 bases match TRBD1. CDR3 length equals 15 residues. The V gene end was trimmed by 0 bases and the J gene end by 6 bases; junction bases not matched to a gene: 8. From germline, CDR1 is SGHRS and CDR2 YFSETQ. Here the CDR3 DNA reads TGCGCCAGCAGCTTGGAACCGACAGGGTTAGCTGAAGCTTTCTTT. Translating gives CASSLEPTGLAEAFF.

In its sample, this clone is large (0.1 to 1%). The genes are TRBV20-1 and TRBJ1-2; no clear D. CDR3 size: 9 residues. The germline V gene has CDR1 DFQATT and CDR2 SNEGSKA (reference sequence). Trimming shortened V by 5 bases and J by 6 bases, and 4 bases separated the two germline ends. The CDR3 is CSAANGYTF. CDR3 bases: TGCAGTGCTGCGAATGGCTACACCTTC.